One sample yielded the 3 T cell receptor beta chains listed below, sequenced in a study of T cells in Graves' hyperthyroidism and ophthalmopathy. From RNA transcripts, TCR beta CDR3 regions were amplified. First-round RT-PCR of the TCR CDR3 relied on the HTBI primer set. TCRdb re-called the multiplex PCR reads through MiXCR, storing one row per CDR3 protein. Among fewer than 800,000 distinct CDR3 sequences, 16% were seen once, and the ten largest hold about 8.4%. The sequencing input was blood. The receptors originated from a man younger than 30 with Graves' hyperthyroidism.

This clonotype has a count of ten or more. This chain connects TRBV7-6 to TRBJ2-1, with 10 positions matching TRBD2. Germline CDR1 is SGHVS and CDR2 is FNYEAQ. The CDR3 consists of 16 residues. The J segment lost 3 bases and the V segment lost 4 bases, leaving 6 bases of the junction unmatched. The CDR3 coding sequence is TGTGCCAGCAGCTCCGGACTAGCGGCCAACTACAATGAGCAGTTCTTC. This codes for CASSSGLAANYNEQFF. The variable domain in full, with the rest retrieved from reference TRBV7-6 and TRBJ2-1, is GAGVSQSPRYKVTKRGQDVALRCDPISGHVSLYWYRQALGQGPEFLTYFNYEAQQDKSGLPNDRFSAERPEGSISTLTIQRTEQRDSAMYRCASSSGLAANYNEQFFGPGTRLTVL.

This clonotype appeared many times. The chain combines TRBV12-3 or TRBV12-4 with TRBJ2-2; D is perhaps TRBD2 (5 bases). The CDR3 is 15 residues long. The V and J ends lost 3 bases and 4 bases respectively, with 12 bases between them. The CDR3 loop is CASSFWEFGTGELFF. CDR3 in DNA: TGTGCCAGCAGTTTCTGGGAGTTCGGCACCGGGGAGCTGTTTTTT.

The sample holds many counts of this clonotype. The chain has TRBV7-8 and TRBJ2-7; D may be TRBD2 (7 bases). Germline CDR1 is SGHVS and CDR2 is FQNEAQ. V lost 2 bases to trimming and J lost 3 bases, with 14 bases between them. The CDR3 covers 15 residues. This CDR3 reads CASSLSGGRDYEQYF. The CDR3 coding sequence is TGTGCCAGCAGCTTATCCGGGGGGCGGGACTACGAGCAGTACTTC.